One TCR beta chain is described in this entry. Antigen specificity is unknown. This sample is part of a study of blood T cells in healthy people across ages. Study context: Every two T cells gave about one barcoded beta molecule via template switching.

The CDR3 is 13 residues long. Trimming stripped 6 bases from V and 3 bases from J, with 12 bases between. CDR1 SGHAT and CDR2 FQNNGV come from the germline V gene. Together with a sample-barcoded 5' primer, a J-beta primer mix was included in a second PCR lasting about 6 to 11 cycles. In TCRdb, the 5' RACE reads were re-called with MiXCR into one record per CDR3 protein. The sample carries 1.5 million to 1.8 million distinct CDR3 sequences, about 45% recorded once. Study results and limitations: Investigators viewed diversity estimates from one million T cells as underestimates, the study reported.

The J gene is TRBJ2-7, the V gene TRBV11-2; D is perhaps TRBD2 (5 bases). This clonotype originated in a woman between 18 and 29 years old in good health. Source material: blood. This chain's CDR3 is CASRPTSIYEQYF. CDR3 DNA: TGTGCCAGCAGACCTACTAGTATCTACGAGCAGTACTTC.